The text below deals with one T cell receptor (beta chain). The antigen is undetermined. The record originates from a study of cytomegalovirus exposure and HLA in healthy donors. General observations from the study: Association with HLA alleles at 0.05 false discovery rate was found for roughly 17,000 TCR beta sequences in a later analysis. Segments of the TCR beta V type were, in most cases, productive about 90% or about 30% of the time in an earlier analysis. The authors later found TCR association rates varying by HLA locus, with DRB1 most and HLA-C fewest.

After removal of 2 bases from V and 6 bases from J, the junction contained 1 base not matched to a gene. CDR1 and CDR2 (germline): MNHEY, SVGAGI. The CDR3 extends over 13 amino acids. Use of 60 Vbeta and 13 Jbeta primers characterized the PCR. Clones were sequenced by immunoSEQ multiplex PCR, and TCRdb holds only the in-frame ones, with some missing. Among some 150,000 clones, roughly four fifths were seen once, and the ten largest hold about 8.1%. Sequences were obtained from PBMCs. The chain uses TRBV6-5 and TRBJ1-5; 7 bases are a match to TRBD1. The clonotype comes from a woman aged 45-59 years in good health and CMV-seropositive. The CDR3 region has the DNA TGTGCCAGCAGTTACAACAGGGGTCAGCCCCAGCATTTT. As protein: CASSYNRGQPQHF.